This TCR beta chain was recovered during a study of Ad26.COV2.S vaccination and SARS-CoV-2 variants. Findings and limits, study-wide: Measurements of TCR breadth and depth may have given underestimates of the total T cell responses.

Only in-frame clones appear in the TCRdb table, and some are missing; sequencing was by immunoSEQ multiplex PCR. The table has roughly 300,000 clones, roughly 90% seen once. As for treatment: some 20 received Ad26.COV2.S at low or high dose, single or two shots; a few received placebo; per-sample allocation not given. Sampling was performed 63 days after the first vaccine or placebo injection. Vaccination employed an Ad26 vector expressing the Wuhan-strain SARS-CoV-2 spike. Remarks on this clone: The antigen is undetermined.

The V end lost 1 base, the J end lost 2 bases, and 5 bases lay between the germline ends. The CDR3 length is 13 residues. Looked up from germline, CDR1 is LGHDT and CDR2 is YNNKEL (reference sequence). The rearrangement joins TRBV3-1 (or the pseudogene TRBV3-2) to TRBJ2-5; maybe TRBD2 (5 bases). Material: peripheral blood, obtained in a trial of Ad26.COV2.S vaccine versus placebo. The sequence was obtained from a person aged 18-65 years who received the Ad26.COV2.S COVID-19 vaccine or a placebo. The CDR3 DNA reads as TGTGCCAGCAGCCAAGGGACTCAAGAGACCCAGTACTTC. As protein: CASSQGTQETQYF.